These 14 T cell receptor beta chains were sequenced from one sample in a study of response to subunit inactivated influenza vaccine. MiXCR, run by TCRdb on the RT-PCR reads, gives a single entry per CDR3 protein. The table records under 500,000 distinct CDR3 sequences, approximately 11% of them present only once. Material: PBMCs from blood, obtained roughly 47 days after vaccination. All receptors come from a man aged 45-65 years who received an inactivated influenza vaccine.

The genes are TRBV7-9 and TRBJ2-1; 7 bases line up with TRBD2. With V trimmed by 1 base and J by 0 bases, 6 bases remained unmatched. The CDR3 has 17 residues. Germline-derived CDR1 and CDR2 are SEHNR and FQNEAQ (reference sequence). The CDR3 reads CASSLEASGSSYNEQFF. In DNA form, the CDR3 reads TGTGCCAGCAGCTTAGAGGCTAGCGGAAGCTCCTACAATGAGCAGTTCTTC.

About this clonotype: A much bigger clone sits one base away, suggesting this may be a read error. The CDR3 DNA reads TGCAGCCTTACCATTGGGGGGTCGGAGACCCAGTTCTTC. It codes for CSLTIGGSETQFF. V is TRBV29-1 and J is TRBJ2-5, with a tentative D call TRBD2 (6 bases). The DNA end favors TRBJ2-1, so the J call may be wrong. CDR3 size: 13 residues. Germline V gene lookup returns CDR1 SQVTM and CDR2 ANQGSEA.

This clonotype came up many times. The chain carries TRBV12-3 or TRBV12-4 and TRBJ2-7, with D perhaps TRBD2 (6 bases). This CDR3 is 12 amino acids long. The V end was cut by 1 base, the J end by 7 bases, with 8 bases between. The CDR3 loop reads CASSLVGREQYF. As DNA, the CDR3 is TGTGCCAGCAGTTTAGTGGGGAGGGAGCAGTACTTC.

The sample holds a few counts of this clonotype. The V call is TRBV28, the J call TRBJ2-1; 8 nucleotides agree with TRBD2. Germline V CDR1 and CDR2: MDHEN, SYDVKM. This CDR3 region has 16 residues. V lost 2 bases, J lost 5 bases, and 8 bases stayed unmatched. CDR3: CASSLVGTSINNEQFF. CDR3 in DNA: TGTGCCAGCAGTTTAGTAGGGACTAGTATCAACAATGAGCAGTTCTTC.

This clonotype was recorded many times. This chain joins TRBV7-2 and TRBJ1-2; D gene uncertain. The CDR3 is 14 residues long. The ends were cut back, 3 bases at V and 2 bases at J, with 10 bases in the middle. Per the germline V gene, CDR1 is SGHTA and CDR2 is FQGNSA. The CDR3 loop is CASSLGSLNYGYTF. CDR3 coding DNA: TGTGCCAGCAGCTTGGGCAGCCTGAACTATGGCTACACCTTC.

This clonotype was found a few times. For the CDR3, the DNA is TGTGCCAGCAGTGAAGGGATAGCGGGAGCGAATGAGCAGTTCTTC. Translation: CASSEGIAGANEQFF. J is TRBJ2-1 and V is TRBV25-1, with TRBD2 matching 9 bases. The J segment lost 7 bases and the V segment lost 2 bases, leaving 6 bases of the junction unmatched. Germline lookup yields CDR1 MGHDK and CDR2 SYGVNS. CDR3 length equals 15 residues. Filled out from reference TRBV25-1 and TRBJ2-1, the complete variable domain reads EADIYQTPRYLVIGTGKKITLECSQTMGHDKMYWYQQDPGMELHLIHYSYGVNSTEKGDLSSESTVSRIRTEHFPLTLESARPSHTSQYLCASSEGIAGANEQFFGPGTRLTVL.

The DNA of the CDR3 is TGTGCCAGCCGGGACAGGGGTCTTCGGCAGTACTTC. Residues: CASRDRGLRQYF. V is TRBV6-2 or TRBV6-3 and J is TRBJ2-7, with 10 bases aligning to TRBD1. Trimming took 8 bases from V and 9 from J; bases not matched to a gene: 7. Germline V gene sequence: CDR1 MNHEY, CDR2 SVGEGT. The CDR3 covers 12 residues.

The chain couples TRBV7-2 to TRBJ2-7, with TRBD2 matching 11 bases. After removal of 2 bases from V and 7 bases from J, the junction contained 10 bases not matched to a gene. CDR1 and CDR2 from the germline V gene are SGHTA and FQGNSA. The CDR3 extends over 16 amino acids. The CDR3, as DNA: TGTGCCAGCAGCTTATGGCCACTAGCGGGAGCGGTTGAGCAGTACTTC. Translation gives CASSLWPLAGAVEQYF.

This clonotype showed up just a few times. The CDR3 DNA sequence: TGTGCCAGCAGCTTAGATCCGAGGTACAATGAGCAGTTCTTC. Protein sequence: CASSLDPRYNEQFF. V usage is TRBV7-2 and J usage is TRBJ2-1; D is unclear. The CDR3 is made up of 14 amino acids. Trimming shortened V by 1 base and J by 4 bases, and 8 bases separated the two germline ends. Germline assignment: CDR1 SGHTA and CDR2 FQGNSA.

The chain recombines TRBV6-2 or TRBV6-3 with TRBJ2-1; tentatively, D is TRBD1 (7 bases). Germline V gene data show CDR1 as MNHEY and CDR2 as SVGEGT. The CDR3 is 14 residues long. V lost 2 bases and J 6 bases, leaving 11 bases between the germline ends. CDR3: CASSYAGQPNEQFF. The CDR3 DNA is TGTGCCAGCAGTTACGCGGGACAGCCCAATGAGCAGTTCTTC.

This clonotype was seen repeatedly, ten times or more. The chain recombines TRBV12-3 or TRBV12-4 with TRBJ2-1, with D tentatively TRBD2 (7 bases). The CDR3 is 14 residues long. Trimming shortened V by 6 bases and J by 8 bases, and 17 bases separated the two germline ends. The CDR3 DNA reads as TGTGCCAGCAGAACAGACAGGACTAGTCATGAGCAGTTCTTC. Translation: CASRTDRTSHEQFF.

This clonotype was detected ten times or more. J is TRBJ2-5 and V is TRBV14; a weak D match, TRBD2 (5 bases). The ends were cut back, 5 bases at V and 0 bases at J, with 22 bases in the middle. The germline V gene has CDR1 SGHDN and CDR2 FVKESK. This CDR3 contains 18 residues. CDR3 sequence reads: CASSSMDSRSWYQETQYF. The CDR3 coding sequence is TGTGCCAGCAGCTCCATGGACTCCCGGTCCTGGTACCAAGAGACCCAGTACTTC.

As to this clonotype: Since a much larger clone is just one base distant, this may be a read error. The chain recombines TRBV20-1 with TRBJ2-2; TRBD2 is a possible D gene (6 bases). Germline V gives CDR1 DFQATT, CDR2 SNEGSKA (reference sequence). This CDR3 is 15 amino acids long. The CDR3 loop reads CSATGSSRNTGDLFF. The CDR3 nucleotides are TGCAGTGCTACCGGGAGTAGCAGGAACACCGGGGATCTGTTTTTT.

This clonotype was counted a few times. The chain employs TRBV2 and TRBJ2-7, with D unclear. V shed 4 bases and J shed 3 bases, with 7 bases lying between them. The CDR3 is 12 amino acids. From germline, CDR1 is SNHLY and CDR2 FYNNEI. For the CDR3, the DNA is TGTGCCAGCAGTGCAAACGACTACGAGCAGTACTTC. Residues: CASSANDYEQYF.